The 4 T cell receptor beta chains in this list originate from one sample, sequenced in a study of T cells in Graves' hyperthyroidism and ophthalmopathy. Amplified TCR beta CDR3 regions came from RNA transcripts. Using the HTBI primer set, a first-round RT-PCR was run on the TCR CDR3. TCRdb analysed the multiplex PCR reads with MiXCR anew, one entry per CDR3 protein. Of 500,000 to 650,000 distinct CDR3 sequences in the sample, over 15% were seen once. The material sequenced was blood. These receptors were collected from a young woman with Graves' ophthalmopathy.

This clonotype has ten or more counts. The V call is TRBV7-9, the J call TRBJ1-1; perhaps TRBD1 as D (5 bases). CDR3 length: 13 residues. V was pared by 5 bases and J by 4 bases, with 11 bases between. CDR1 and CDR2 (germline): SEHNR, FQNEAQ (reference sequence). In DNA, the CDR3 is TGTGCCAGCAGCGGCAGCGGGGGCACTGAAGCTTTCTTT. Its protein is CASSGSGGTEAFF. Looking up the rest from reference TRBV7-9 and TRBJ1-1 gives the full variable domain: DTGVSQNPRHKITKRGQNVTFRCDPISEHNRLYWYRQTLGQGPEFLTYFQNEAQLEKSRLLSDRFSAERPKGSFSTLEIQRTEQGDSAMYLCASSGSGGTEAFFGQGTRLTVV.

This clonotype has only a few counts. This may come from a read error, since a much larger clone is one base off. This is likely a read error, given that the CDR3 carries no conserved phenylalanine or tryptophan at its end. The chain uses TRBV27 and TRBJ1-1; 8 bases align to TRBD1. Germline V gene sequence: CDR1 MNHEY, CDR2 SMNVEV (reference sequence). The trim removed 5 bases at V and 1 base at J, leaving 6 bases unmatched. This CDR3 is 15 amino acids long. CDR3 amino acids: CASSRSGTGNTEAFL. Here the CDR3 DNA reads TGTGCCAGCAGTCGTTCCGGGACAGGGAACACTGAAGCTTTCCTT.

The chain uses TRBV29-1 and TRBJ1-2; D possibly corresponds to TRBD1 (6 bases). The CDR3 extends over 13 amino acids. In germline, CDR1 is SQVTM, CDR2 ANQGSEA. Trimming took 7 bases from V and 8 from J, leaving 20 bases between them. CDR3 nucleotides: TGCAGCGCACTCCCGGTGCTACAGGGAGGCTACACCTTC. Translation: CSALPVLQGGYTF.

This clonotype was seen more than once but under ten times. This chain links TRBV18 with TRBJ2-7; TRBD1 matches 9 bases. J was trimmed by 4 bases and V by 0 bases; bases with no gene match: 7. In germline, CDR1 is KGHSH, CDR2 LQKENI. The CDR3 consists of 16 residues. The CDR3 here is CASSPPGTGFVYEQYF. The CDR3 DNA is TGTGCCAGCTCACCACCTGGGACAGGGTTTGTTTACGAGCAGTACTTC.